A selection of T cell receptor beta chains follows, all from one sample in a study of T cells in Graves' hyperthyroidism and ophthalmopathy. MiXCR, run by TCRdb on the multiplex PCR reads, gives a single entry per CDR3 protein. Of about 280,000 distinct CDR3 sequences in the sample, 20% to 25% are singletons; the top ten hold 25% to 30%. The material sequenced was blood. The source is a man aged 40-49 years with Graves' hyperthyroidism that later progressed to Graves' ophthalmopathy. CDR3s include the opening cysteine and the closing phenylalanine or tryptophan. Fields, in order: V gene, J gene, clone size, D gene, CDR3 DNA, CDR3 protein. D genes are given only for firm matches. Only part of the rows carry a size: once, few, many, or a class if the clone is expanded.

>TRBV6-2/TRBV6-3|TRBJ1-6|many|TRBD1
TGTGCCAGCAGACCGACAGGGGCCGCCCTATATTCACCCCTCCACTTT
CASRPTGAALYSPLHF
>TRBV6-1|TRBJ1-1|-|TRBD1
TGTGCCAGCAAGGACAGGGGGCCTAGAGCTTTCTTT
CASKDRGPRAFF
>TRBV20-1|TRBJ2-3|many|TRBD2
TGCAGTGCTCAACTAGCGGTTAGCACAGATACGCAGTATTTT
CSAQLAVSTDTQYF
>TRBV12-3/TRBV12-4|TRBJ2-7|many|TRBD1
TGTGCCAGCCGCCAGGGACAGTCTAACTACGAGCAGTACTTC
CASRQGQSNYEQYF
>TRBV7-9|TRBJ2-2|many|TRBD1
TGTGCCAGCAGCCGAGACAGGGGGCCCGGGGAGCTGTTTTTT
CASSRDRGPGELFF
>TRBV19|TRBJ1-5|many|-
TGTGCCAGTAGGTCGGACGGCCTCAATAGCAATCAGCCCCAGCATTTT
CASRSDGLNSNQPQHF
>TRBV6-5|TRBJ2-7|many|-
TGTGCCAGCAGTTACGAATCGTTCTACGAGCAGTACTTC
CASSYESFYEQYF
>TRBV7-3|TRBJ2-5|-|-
TGTGCCAGCAGCTTATCCGGCCCCCAAGAGACCCAGTACTTC
CASSLSGPQETQYF
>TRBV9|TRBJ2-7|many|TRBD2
TGTGCCAGCAGCGTAAGTGAAAACGGGAGGGATGAGCAGTACTTC
CASSVSENGRDEQYF
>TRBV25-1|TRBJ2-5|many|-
TGTGCCAGCAGTGAATCAGGCAGGTACCAAGAGACCCAGTACTTC
CASSESGRYQETQYF